This section outlines one TCR beta chain sequence together with its context. As yet, its antigen is unknown. Produced via immunoSEQ multiplex PCR; TCRdb's table is partial and in-frame only. The sample has about 89,000 clones, 86% seen once. These data come from a study of T cell repertoires and HLA-DP antigens. About the study: Alloantigens: one with one groove difference and one with about nine differences versus self. The study's findings and limits: Against both alloantigens, CD137+ clonality was similar, approximately 0.41.

Sequencing was done on a sample of CD4+ T cells from PBMCs. The receptor was isolated from a man aged 50-59 years in good health and CMV-seronegative.

The CDR3 loop is CASSQDTGQGGEKLFF. CDR3 sequence (DNA): TGCGCCAGCAGCCAAGATACGGGACAGGGAGGGGAAAAACTGTTTTTT. The chain is built from TRBV4-3 and TRBJ1-4; 9 nucleotides agree with TRBD1. This CDR3 is 16 amino acids long. The germline V gene encodes CDR1 LGHNA and CDR2 YSLEER. Germline trimming cut 0 bases from V and 8 bases from J; bases unmatched to any gene: 7.